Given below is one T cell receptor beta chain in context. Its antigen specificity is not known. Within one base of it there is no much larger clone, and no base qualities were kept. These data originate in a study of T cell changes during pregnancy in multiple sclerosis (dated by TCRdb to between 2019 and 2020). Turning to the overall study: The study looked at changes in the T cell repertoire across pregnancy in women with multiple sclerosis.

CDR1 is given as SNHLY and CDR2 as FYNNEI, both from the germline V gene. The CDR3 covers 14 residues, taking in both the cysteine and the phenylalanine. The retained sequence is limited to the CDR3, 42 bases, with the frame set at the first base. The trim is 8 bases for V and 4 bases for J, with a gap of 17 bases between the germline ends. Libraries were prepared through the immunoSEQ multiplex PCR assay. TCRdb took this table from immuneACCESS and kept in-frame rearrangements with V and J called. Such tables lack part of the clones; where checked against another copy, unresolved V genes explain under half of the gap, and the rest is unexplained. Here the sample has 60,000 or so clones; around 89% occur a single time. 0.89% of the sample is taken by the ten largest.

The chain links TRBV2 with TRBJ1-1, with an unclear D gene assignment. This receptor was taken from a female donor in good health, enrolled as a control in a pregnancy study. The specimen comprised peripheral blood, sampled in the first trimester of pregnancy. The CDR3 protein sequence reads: CASPTPNRGTEAFF. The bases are TGTGCCAGCCCTACCCCGAACCGAGGCACTGAAGCTTTCTTT. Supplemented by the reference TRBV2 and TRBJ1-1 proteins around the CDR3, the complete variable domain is EPEVTQTPSHQVTQMGQEVILRCVPISNHLYFYWYRQILGQKVEFLVSFYNNEISEKSEIFDDQFSVERPDGSNFTLKIRSTKLEDSAMYFCASPTPNRGTEAFFGQGTRLTVV.